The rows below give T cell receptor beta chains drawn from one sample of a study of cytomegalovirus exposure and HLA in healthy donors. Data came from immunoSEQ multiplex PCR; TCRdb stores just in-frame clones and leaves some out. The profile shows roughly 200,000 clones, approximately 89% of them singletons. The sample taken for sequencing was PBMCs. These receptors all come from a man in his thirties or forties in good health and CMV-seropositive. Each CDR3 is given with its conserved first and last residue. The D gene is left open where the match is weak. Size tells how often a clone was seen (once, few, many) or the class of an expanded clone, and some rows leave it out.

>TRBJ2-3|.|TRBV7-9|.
TGTGCCAGCAGCCCCACCCCGGGATCCAGGGGACACACAGATACGCAGTATTTT
CASSPTPGSRGHTDTQYF
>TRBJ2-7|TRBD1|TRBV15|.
TGTGCCACCAGCAGAGATCGGACAGGGTTTTACGAGCAGTACTTC
CATSRDRTGFYEQYF
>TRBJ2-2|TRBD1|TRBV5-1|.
TGCGCCAGCAGCGAAGGGGACAGTGAAACCGGGGAGCTGTTTTTT
CASSEGDSETGELFF
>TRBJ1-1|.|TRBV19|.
TGTGCCAGTAGTGTACCTGTCCGTTACACTGAAGCTTTCTTT
CASSVPVRYTEAFF
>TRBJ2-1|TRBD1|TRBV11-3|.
TGTGCCAGCAGCCCTCGACAGGGGGCCTCCTACAATGAGCAGTTCTTC
CASSPRQGASYNEQFF
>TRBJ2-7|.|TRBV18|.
TGTGCCAGCTCCCCACGCCGCGGCTACGAGCAGTACTTC
CASSPRRGYEQYF
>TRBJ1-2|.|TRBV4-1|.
TGCGCCAGCAGCCTGTCTGGGACGGATCGCTATGGCTACACCTTC
CASSLSGTDRYGYTF
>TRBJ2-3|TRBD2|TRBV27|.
TGTGCCAGCAGCTTGGAAGGTTGGCGGGGGGGTAGGACAGATACGCAGTATTTT
CASSLEGWRGGRTDTQYF
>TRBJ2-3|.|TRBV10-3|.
TGTGCCATCAGAACGCAGGGTTCGACAGATACGCAGTATTTT
CAIRTQGSTDTQYF
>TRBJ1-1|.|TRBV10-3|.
TGTGCCATCAGTGAGTCGGGACGTCAGAACACTGAAGCTTTCTTT
CAISESGRQNTEAFF
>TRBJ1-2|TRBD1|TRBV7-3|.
TGTGCCAGCAGCTCAAACGCGGGACAGTTGGGCTACACCTTC
CASSSNAGQLGYTF
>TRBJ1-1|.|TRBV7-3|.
TGTGCCAGCAGCTTAACTGGAACTGAAGCTTTCTTT
CASSLTGTEAFF
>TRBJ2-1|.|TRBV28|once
TGTGCCAGCAGTCCCGTGGTTAGTCGGCAGTTCTTC
CASSPVVSRQFF
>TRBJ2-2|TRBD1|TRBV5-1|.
TGCGCCAGCAGCTTGCGGGACAGCGGGAACACCGGGGAGCTGTTTTTT
CASSLRDSGNTGELFF
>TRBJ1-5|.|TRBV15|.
TGTGCCACCAGCAGCGACAAGATGGGGCAGCCCCAGCATTTT
CATSSDKMGQPQHF
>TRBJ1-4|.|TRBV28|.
TGTGCCAGCAGTCCGGCCGGGGGGCGGGTGCCCCCTGCAACTAATGAAAAACTGTTTTTT
CASSPAGGRVPPATNEKLFF
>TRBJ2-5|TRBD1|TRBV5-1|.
TGCGCCAGCAGCTTAAGACAGGGCCAGGAGACCCAGTACTTC
CASSLRQGQETQYF
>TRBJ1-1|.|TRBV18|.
TGTGCCAGCTCACCCCAGAAGGTGATGAACACTGAAGCTTTCTTT
CASSPQKVMNTEAFF
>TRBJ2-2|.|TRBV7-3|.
TGTGCCAGCAGGGGGTCTACGAACACCGGGGAGCTGTTTTTT
CASRGSTNTGELFF
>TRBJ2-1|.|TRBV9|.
TGTGCCAGCAGCGTAGGTGACAATGAGCAGTTCTTC
CASSVGDNEQFF
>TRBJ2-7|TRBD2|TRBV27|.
TGTGCCAGCAGTTCCCCGGGAGGGGGGACCCGGGAGCAGTACTTC
CASSSPGGGTREQYF
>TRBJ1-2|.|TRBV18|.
TGTGCCAGCTCACCAGGGCAGGGGTTCTATGGCTACACCTTC
CASSPGQGFYGYTF
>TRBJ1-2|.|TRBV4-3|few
TGCGCCAGCAGCCAAGATAGAGGGCGGGGCTACACCTTC
CASSQDRGRGYTF
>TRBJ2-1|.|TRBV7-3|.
TGTGCCAGCAGCTCGCCGGGACTCAATCACGACAATGAGCAGTTCTTC
CASSSPGLNHDNEQFF
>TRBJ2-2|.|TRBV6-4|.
TGTGCCAGCAGTGTTACGAACACCGGGGAGCTGTTTTTT
CASSVTNTGELFF
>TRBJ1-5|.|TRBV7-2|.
TGTGCCAGCAGCCCTAGTCCTGGAGCTAGCAATCAGCCCCAGCATTTT
CASSPSPGASNQPQHF
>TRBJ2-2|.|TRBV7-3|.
TGTGCCACCCCCCGAGGGACCGGGGAGCTGTTTTTT
CATPRGTGELFF
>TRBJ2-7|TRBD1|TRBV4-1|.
TGCGCCAGCAGCCACGGACAGGGCCCTAGATACGAGCAGTACTTC
CASSHGQGPRYEQYF
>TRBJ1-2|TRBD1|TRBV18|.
TGTGCCAGCTCACCTAGGGAGGGGGCTGGCTACACCTTC
CASSPREGAGYTF
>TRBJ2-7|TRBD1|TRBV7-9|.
TGTGCCAGCAGCCCCGGGGACAGGGGCAGAGACGAGCAGTACTTC
CASSPGDRGRDEQYF
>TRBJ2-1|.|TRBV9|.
TGTGCCAGCAGCGTAGCTGCCCAGGGCTACAATGAGCAGTTCTTC
CASSVAAQGYNEQFF
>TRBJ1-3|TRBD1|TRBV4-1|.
TGCGCCAGCAGCCATCGACAGGGGAGCGCGGGTAACACCATATATTTT
CASSHRQGSAGNTIYF
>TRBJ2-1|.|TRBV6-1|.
TGTGCCAGCAGTGAAGCACAGTGGTCCTACAATGAGCAGTTCTTC
CASSEAQWSYNEQFF
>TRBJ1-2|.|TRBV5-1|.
TGCGCCAGCAGCGGAACTCCGACCGAAAAAGTATCTGGCTACACCTTC
CASSGTPTEKVSGYTF
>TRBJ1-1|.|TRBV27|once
TGTGCCAGCAGTTCCACAGGGACGAACACTGAAGCTTTCTTT
CASSSTGTNTEAFF
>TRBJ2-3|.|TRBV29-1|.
TGCAGCTCATACTCAGCGGTCACAGATACGCAGTATTTT
CSSYSAVTDTQYF
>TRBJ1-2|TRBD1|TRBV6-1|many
TGTGCCAGCAATCCGGGACAGGGGGGTCGGGGCTACACCTTC
CASNPGQGGRGYTF
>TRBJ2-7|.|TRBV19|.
TGTGCCAGTAGTGCGGGACAGTCCTTCGAGCAGTACTTC
CASSAGQSFEQYF
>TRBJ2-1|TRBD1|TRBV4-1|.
TGCGCCAGCAGCCAAGGGTCGGGACAGTCCTACAATGAGCAGTTCTTC
CASSQGSGQSYNEQFF
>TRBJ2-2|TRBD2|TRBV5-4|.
TGTGCCAGCAGCTGGAGACTAGCGGGTTCCACCGGGGAGCTGTTTTTT
CASSWRLAGSTGELFF
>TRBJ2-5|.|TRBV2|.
TGTGCCACCGGAAGACAGAAAGAGACCCAGTACTTC
CATGRQKETQYF
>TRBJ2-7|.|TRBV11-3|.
TGTGCCAGCAGCTTAGATTTAGGACATCCGCAGTACTTC
CASSLDLGHPQYF
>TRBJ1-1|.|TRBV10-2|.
TGCGCCAGCGCGCGCGTACAGGGGAACACTGAAGCTTTCTTT
CASARVQGNTEAFF
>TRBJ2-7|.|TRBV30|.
TGTGCCTCCCGGGGGCTTTCCTACGAGCAGTACTTC
CASRGLSYEQYF
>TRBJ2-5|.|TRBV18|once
TGTGCCAGCTCACCCGATGCCCCGGGGGCCCAAGAGACCCAGTACTTC
CASSPDAPGAQETQYF
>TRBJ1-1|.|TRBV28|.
TGTGCCAGCAGTTTAAGTGGCCGCACTGAAGCTTTCTTT
CASSLSGRTEAFF
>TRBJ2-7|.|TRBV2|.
TGTGCCAGCAGGTTGTGGGACTCACTGCGCGAGCAGTACTTC
CASRLWDSLREQYF
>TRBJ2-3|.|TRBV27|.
TGTGCCAGCAGTTTATCTGGAGATACGCAGTATTTT
CASSLSGDTQYF
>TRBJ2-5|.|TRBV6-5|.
TGTGCCAGCAGTCCCGCCCGCGGCGGGGAGACCCAGTACTTC
CASSPARGGETQYF